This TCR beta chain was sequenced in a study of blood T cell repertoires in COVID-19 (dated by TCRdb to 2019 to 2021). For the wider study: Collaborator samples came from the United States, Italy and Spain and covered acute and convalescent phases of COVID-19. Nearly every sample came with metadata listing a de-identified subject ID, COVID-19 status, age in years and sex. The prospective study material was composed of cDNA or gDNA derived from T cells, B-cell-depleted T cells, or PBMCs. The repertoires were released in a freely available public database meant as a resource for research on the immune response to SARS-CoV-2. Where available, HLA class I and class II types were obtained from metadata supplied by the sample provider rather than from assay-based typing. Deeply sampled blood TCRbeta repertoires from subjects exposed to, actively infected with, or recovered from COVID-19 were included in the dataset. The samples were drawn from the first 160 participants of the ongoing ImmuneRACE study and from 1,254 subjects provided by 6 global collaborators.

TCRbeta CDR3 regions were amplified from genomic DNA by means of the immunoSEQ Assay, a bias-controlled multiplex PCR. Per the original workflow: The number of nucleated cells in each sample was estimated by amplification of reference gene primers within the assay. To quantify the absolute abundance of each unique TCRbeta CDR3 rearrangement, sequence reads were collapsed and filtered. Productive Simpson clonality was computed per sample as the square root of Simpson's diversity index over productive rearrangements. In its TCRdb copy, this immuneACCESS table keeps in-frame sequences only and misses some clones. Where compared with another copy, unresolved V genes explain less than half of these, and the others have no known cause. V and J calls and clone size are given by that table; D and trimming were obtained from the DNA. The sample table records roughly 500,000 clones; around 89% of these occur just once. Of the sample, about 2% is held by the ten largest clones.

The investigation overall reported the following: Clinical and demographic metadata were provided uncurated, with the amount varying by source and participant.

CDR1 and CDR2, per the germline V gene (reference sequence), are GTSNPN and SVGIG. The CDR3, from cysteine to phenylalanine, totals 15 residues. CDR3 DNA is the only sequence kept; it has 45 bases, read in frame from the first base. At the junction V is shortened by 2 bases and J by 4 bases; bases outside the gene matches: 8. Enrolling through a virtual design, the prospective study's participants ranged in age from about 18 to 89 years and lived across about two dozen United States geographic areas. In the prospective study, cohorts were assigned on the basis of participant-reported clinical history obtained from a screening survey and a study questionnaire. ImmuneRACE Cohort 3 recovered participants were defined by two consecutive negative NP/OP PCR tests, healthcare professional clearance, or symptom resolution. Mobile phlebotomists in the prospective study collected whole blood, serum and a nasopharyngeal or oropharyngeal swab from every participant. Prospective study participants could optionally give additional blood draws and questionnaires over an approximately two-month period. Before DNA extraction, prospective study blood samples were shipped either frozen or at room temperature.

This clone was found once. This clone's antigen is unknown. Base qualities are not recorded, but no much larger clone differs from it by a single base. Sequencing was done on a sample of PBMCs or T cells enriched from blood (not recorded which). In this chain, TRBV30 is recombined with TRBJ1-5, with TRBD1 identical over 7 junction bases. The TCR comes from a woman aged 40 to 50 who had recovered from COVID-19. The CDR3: CAWSSAGGWNQPQHF. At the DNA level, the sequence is TGTGCCTGGAGTTCGGCAGGGGGTTGGAATCAGCCCCAGCATTTT.